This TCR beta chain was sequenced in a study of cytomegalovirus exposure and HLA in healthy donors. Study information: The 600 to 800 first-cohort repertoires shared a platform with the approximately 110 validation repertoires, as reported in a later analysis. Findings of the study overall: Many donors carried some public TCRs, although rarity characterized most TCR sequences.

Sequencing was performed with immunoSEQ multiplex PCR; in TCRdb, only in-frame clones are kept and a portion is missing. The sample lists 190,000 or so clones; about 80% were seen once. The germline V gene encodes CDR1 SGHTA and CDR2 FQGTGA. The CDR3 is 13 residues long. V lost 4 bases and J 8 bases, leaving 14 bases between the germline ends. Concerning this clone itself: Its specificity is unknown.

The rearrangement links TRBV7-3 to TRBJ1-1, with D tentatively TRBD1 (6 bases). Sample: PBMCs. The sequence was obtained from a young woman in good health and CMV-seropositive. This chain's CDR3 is CASSSGQLGEAFF. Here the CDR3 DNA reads TGTGCCAGCAGCTCGGGACAATTGGGCGAAGCTTTCTTT. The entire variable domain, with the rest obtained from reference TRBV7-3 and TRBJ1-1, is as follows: GAGVSQTPSNKVTEKGKYVELRCDPISGHTALYWYRQSLGQGPEFLIYFQGTGAADDSGLPNDRFFAVRPEGSVSTLKIQRTERGDSAVYLCASSSGQLGEAFFGQGTRLTVV.